A single sample gave rise to the 4 T cell receptor beta chains below, sequenced in a study of blood T cell repertoires in COVID-19. Profiling relied on immunoSEQ multiplex PCR, and the TCRdb table lists in-frame clones only, not all of them. This table holds a few hundred thousand clones, roughly 86% found once. Sequencing used peripheral blood. The receptors come from a man aged 60 to 69 with acute or convalescent COVID-19.

The J gene is TRBJ2-7, the V gene TRBV7-9; perhaps TRBD1 as D (6 bases). The V end was cut by 7 bases, the J end by 4 bases, with 17 bases between. Germline V lookup: CDR1 SEHNR, CDR2 FQNEAQ (reference sequence). The CDR3 extends over 14 amino acids. CDR3: CASTRQDMPYEQYF. CDR3 coding DNA: TGTGCCAGCACAAGACAGGACATGCCTTACGAGCAGTACTTC.

About this clone itself: One end of the junction does not line up with germline, which may come from a read error. V and J are TRBV7-2 and TRBJ2-1; tentative D call: TRBD2 (5 bases). The CDR3 is 17 amino acids. The germline CDR1 and CDR2 sequences are SGHTA and FQGNSA. The CDR3 bases are TGTGCCAGCAGCTCACCCAGCGGACCCCATTACTACAGTGAGCAGTTCTTC. Protein sequence: CASSSPSGPHYYSEQFF. Looking up the rest from reference TRBV7-2 and TRBJ2-1 gives the full variable domain: GAGVSQSPSNKVTEKGKDVELRCDPISGHTALYWYRQSLGQGLEFLIYFQGNSAPDKSGLPSDRFSAERTGGSVSTLTIQRTQQEDSAVYLCASSSPSGPHYYSEQFFGPGTRLTVL.

The chain employs TRBV4-1 and TRBJ2-3, with TRBD1 as a possible D gene (5 bases). The CDR3 sequence is 18 residues long. The ends were cut back, 0 bases at V and 1 base at J, with 17 bases in the middle. CDR1 is MGHRA and CDR2 is YSYEKL in the germline V gene. The CDR3 loop reads CASSQDPRQILRTDTQYF. CDR3 in DNA: TGCGCCAGCAGCCAAGACCCCAGACAGATCCTTCGCACAGATACGCAGTATTTT.

The V gene is TRBV18, the J gene TRBJ1-1, with 7 bases identical to TRBD1. This CDR3 has 17 residues. Germline V gene data show CDR1 as KGHSH and CDR2 as LQKENI. The trim removed 0 bases at V and 0 bases at J, leaving 7 bases unmatched. For the CDR3, the DNA is TGTGCCAGCTCACCACCGGGACAGATTGGAATGAACACTGAAGCTTTCTTT. This translates into CASSPPGQIGMNTEAFF. Full variable domain (remainder filled in from reference TRBV18 and TRBJ1-1): NAGVMQNPRHLVRRRGQEARLRCSPMKGHSHVYWYRQLPEEGLKFMVYLQKENIIDESGMPKERFSAEFPKEGPSILRIQQVVRGDSAAYFCASSPPGQIGMNTEAFFGQGTRLTVV.